The 29 T cell receptor beta chains presented below share a single source sample, sequenced in a study of CD8+CD57+ T cells in acquired aplastic anemia. The template for TCR beta VDJ and CDR3 sequence profiling was genomic DNA. TCRdb processed the reads anew with MiXCR; each CDR3 protein has one entry. This sample has about 150,000 distinct CDR3 sequences, with less than 50% found just once. For sequencing, patients were chosen who had shown expansion of CD8+CD57+ cells by flow cytometry. The sequenced sample consisted of sorted CD4+, CD8+, or CD8+CD57+ T cells (not recorded which) from PBMCs. The receptors stem from a human donor with aplastic anemia.

This clonotype was seen many times. The rearrangement joins TRBV5-1 to TRBJ1-3; maybe TRBD1 (6 bases). This CDR3 is built from 16 residues. V lost 4 bases to trimming and J lost 0 bases, with 14 bases between them. Germline V gene data show CDR1 as SGHRS and CDR2 as YFSETQ. CDR3 amino acids: CASSPDSMSSGNTIYF. The CDR3 DNA sequence: TGCGCCAGCAGCCCGGACAGCATGAGCTCTGGAAACACCATATATTTT.

Remarks on this clonotype: This may be a read error: a much more frequent sequence differs by one nucleotide. This chain connects TRBV5-1 to TRBJ1-5; tentatively, D is TRBD1 (5 bases). Deletions cut 4 bases from V and 6 bases from J, with 14 bases between. The CDR3 is 14 amino acids. Per germline, CDR1 SGHRS and CDR2 YFSETQ. The DNA for the CDR3 is TGCGCCAGCAGCCCGGGTGGGGGAAGTCAGCCCCAGCATTTT. This gives the protein CASSPGGGSQPQHF.

Of note for this clonotype: A much larger clone is a single base away; this may be a read error. This chain uses TRBV6-2 or TRBV6-3 with TRBJ2-7, with TRBD1 as a possible D gene (6 bases). Germline CDR1 is MNHEY and CDR2 is SVGEGT. The CDR3 is 14 residues long. The CDR3 DNA is TGTGCCAGCAGAGACCGGGACACCCCCTACGGGCAGTACTTC. Translated: CASRDRDTPYGQYF.

There are a few counts of this clonotype. The chain has TRBV19 and TRBJ1-1; no definite D call. V shed 7 bases and J shed 8 bases, with 23 bases lying between them. Germline V gene data show CDR1 as LNHDA and CDR2 as SQIVND (reference sequence). This CDR3 is 15 amino acids long. CDR3 coding DNA: TGTGCCAGTACCTCCCCCGGCGGTTCCACGCGGGAAGCTTTCTTT. Amino acids: CASTSPGGSTREAFF.

Remarks on this clonotype: A read error is likely, as this CDR3 ends without the conserved phenylalanine or tryptophan. The rearrangement uses TRBV15 and TRBJ1-5; possibly TRBD1 for D (6 bases). This CDR3 contains 16 residues. Germline V gives CDR1 LNHNV, CDR2 YYDKDF (reference sequence). The CDR3 protein is CASSQDGAGGNQPQHS. The DNA for the CDR3 is TGTGCCAGCAGCCAAGATGGGGCAGGGGGCAATCAGCCCCAGCATTCT.

This clonotype was recorded at least ten times. The V call is TRBV5-1, the J call TRBJ1-2, with TRBD1 as a possible D gene (6 bases). Per the germline V gene, CDR1 is SGHRS and CDR2 is YFSETQ. The CDR3 runs to 16 residues. V gave up 0 bases and J gave up 6 bases, with 18 bases separating them. DNA of the CDR3: TGCGCCAGCAGCTTGGGGGCTGACAGGCCTTCGGATGGCTACACCTTC. Translated: CASSLGADRPSDGYTF. The variable domain in full, completed from reference TRBV5-1 and TRBJ1-2, reads KAGVTQTPRYLIKTRGQQVTLSCSPISGHRSVSWYQQTPGQGLQFLFEYFSETQRNKGNFPGRFSGRQFSNSRSEMNVSTLELGDSALYLCASSLGADRPSDGYTFGSGTRLTVV.

V gene TRBV15 combines with J gene TRBJ2-3; D may be TRBD1 (5 bases). V gave up 5 bases and J gave up 5 bases, with 11 bases separating them. The CDR3 is 13 residues long. In germline, CDR1 is LNHNV, CDR2 YYDKDF (reference sequence). CDR3 nucleotide sequence: TGTGCCACCAGCGCCCGGACATTAGATACGCAGTATTTT. Translation gives CATSARTLDTQYF.

This clonotype was counted at least ten times. The chain uses TRBV9 and TRBJ1-4, with D perhaps matching TRBD1 (5 bases). V lost 3 bases, J lost 6 bases, and 18 bases lay in between. Germline V gives CDR1 SGDLS, CDR2 YYNGEE. The CDR3 is made up of 16 amino acids. The CDR3 DNA reads TGTGCCAGCAGCGCCCCCTCGCAGGGAAGGGATGAAAAACTGTTTTTT. Protein: CASSAPSQGRDEKLFF.

V and J are TRBV19 and TRBJ1-5, with TRBD1 matching over 7 bases. V shed 5 bases, J shed 1 base, and the junction held 5 bases outside the gene matches. There are 15 residues in the CDR3. From germline, CDR1 is LNHDA and CDR2 SQIVND (reference sequence). As DNA, the CDR3 is TGTGCCAGTAGTGTTAAGGGGGCGAGCAATCAGCCCCAGCATTTT. Translated, it gives CASSVKGASNQPQHF.

This clonotype was counted at least ten times. The rearrangement uses TRBV6-1 and TRBJ1-2; D is perhaps TRBD1 (5 bases). Trimming cost V 0 bases and J 4 bases, with 12 bases left between them. This CDR3 is built from 15 residues. The germline V gene has CDR1 MNHNS and CDR2 SASEGT. The CDR3 region is CASSEAGTAPYGYTF. In DNA, the CDR3 is TGTGCCAGCAGTGAAGCCGGGACGGCACCCTATGGCTACACCTTC.

This clonotype was recorded at least ten times. J is TRBJ2-3 and V is TRBV6-1, with 13 bases fitting TRBD2. Germline CDR1 reads MNHNS; CDR2 reads SASEGT. The junction had 4 bases not matched to a gene; V was cut back by 6 bases and J by 4 bases. CDR3 size: 15 residues. The CDR3 loop is CASSPTSGGADTQYF. DNA of the CDR3: TGTGCCAGCAGCCCTACTAGCGGGGGGGCAGATACGCAGTATTTT.

The chain couples TRBV6-2 or TRBV6-3 to TRBJ2-1; 10 nucleotides line up with TRBD2. This CDR3 is 17 amino acids long. Trimming removed 2 bases from V and 2 bases from J; junction bases left unmatched: 6. CDR1 is MNHEY, CDR2 SVGEGT, per germline. This CDR3 is CASSYPKRGGTYNEQFF. CDR3 bases: TGTGCCAGCAGTTACCCGAAGCGGGGGGGTACCTACAATGAGCAGTTCTTC.

In its sample, this clonotype was seen a few times. The chain joins TRBV6-1 to TRBJ2-5; the D is unclear. From germline, CDR1 is MNHNS and CDR2 SASEGT. The CDR3 is made up of 15 amino acids. V shed 0 bases and J shed 5 bases, with 13 bases lying between them. CDR3 sequence reads: CASSEARQFGETQYF. CDR3 in DNA: TGTGCCAGCAGTGAAGCGAGGCAGTTCGGGGAGACCCAGTACTTC.

The rearrangement links TRBV7-6 to TRBJ2-7; no reliable D call. V gave up 5 bases and J gave up 5 bases, with 7 bases separating them. The CDR3 sequence is 11 residues long. CDR1 and CDR2 from the germline V gene are SGHVS and FNYEAQ. The CDR3 nucleotides read TGTGCCAGCAGCCACGCAGACGAGCAGTACTTC. This codes for CASSHADEQYF.

This clonotype was observed at least ten times. V and J are TRBV6-1 and TRBJ2-3; TRBD2 aligns across 8 bases. V lost 6 bases, J lost 6 bases, and 17 bases stayed unmatched. There are 17 residues in the CDR3. Germline V CDR1 and CDR2: MNHNS, SASEGT. The CDR3, as DNA: TGTGCCAGCAGATCCCTCTCGCGGGGGGTCCCTCGGGATACGCAGTATTTT. Translating gives CASRSLSRGVPRDTQYF.

Notes on this clonotype: The junction shows a germline mismatch at one end, possibly a read error. The chain joins TRBV24-1 to TRBJ1-5; 8 bases align to TRBD1. The V gene's germline CDR1 is KGHDR and CDR2 SFDVKD. The CDR3 covers 16 residues. The CDR3 DNA sequence: TGTGCCACCAGTGATTTGCAGTCAGGGGGCAAGCAGCCCCAGCATTTT. This codes for CATSDLQSGGKQPQHF.

This clonotype was counted ten times or more. The chain recombines TRBV6-5 with TRBJ2-3; no reliable D call. The CDR3 loop spans 17 amino acids. Deletions cut 0 bases from V and 4 bases from J, with 17 bases between. CDR1 and CDR2 (germline): MNHEY, SVGAGI. CDR3 in amino acids: CASSYSPLGIRADTQYF. The CDR3 DNA sequence: TGTGCCAGCAGTTACTCCCCGCTAGGGATCCGGGCAGATACGCAGTATTTT.

V and J are TRBV9 and TRBJ2-3; possibly TRBD2 for D (7 bases). V was pared by 3 bases and J by 9 bases, with 14 bases between. The germline gives CDR1 SGDLS, CDR2 YYNGEE. The CDR3 loop spans 13 amino acids. CDR3 nucleotides: TGTGCCAGCAGCGCGGGGGGCCAGCCCACGCAGTATTTT. Encoded protein: CASSAGGQPTQYF.

This clonotype was observed many times. The chain carries TRBV7-9 and TRBJ2-5; 8 bases agree with TRBD1. Germline CDR1 reads SEHNR; CDR2 reads FQNEAQ (reference sequence). The V gene end was trimmed by 5 bases and the J gene end by 0 bases; junction bases not matched to a gene: 5. The CDR3 totals 15 residues. Here the CDR3 reads CASSPGQAYQETQYF. The DNA for the CDR3 is TGTGCCAGCAGCCCGGGACAGGCGTACCAAGAGACCCAGTACTTC.

This clonotype was detected many times. The chain combines TRBV7-2 with TRBJ2-5; 16 bases align to TRBD2. Per germline, CDR1 SGHTA and CDR2 FQGNSA. The V and J ends lost 1 base and 1 base, in that order; junction bases with no gene match: 6. The CDR3 length is 19 residues. CDR3 in amino acids: CASSLDPGLAGGAQETQYF. The CDR3 bases are TGTGCCAGCAGCTTAGACCCGGGACTAGCGGGAGGGGCCCAAGAGACCCAGTACTTC.

The chain combines TRBV15 with TRBJ1-2; maybe TRBD1 (5 bases). Germline V lookup: CDR1 LNHNV, CDR2 YYDKDF (reference sequence). CDR3 size: 14 residues. With 5 bases removed from V and 4 bases from J, the gap between germline ends came to 14 bases. The CDR3 bases are TGTGCCACCAGCCGACCTACAGGAAGCTATGGCTACACCTTC. Encoded protein: CATSRPTGSYGYTF.

In the case of this clonotype: A read error may be the cause here, since a much bigger clone is one base away. The chain has TRBV11-2 and TRBJ2-5, with TRBD2 matching over 10 bases. The CDR3 consists of 17 residues. From germline, CDR1 is SGHAT and CDR2 FQNNGV. This chain's CDR3 is CANSRISGRMTGGTQYF. CDR3 in DNA: TGTGCCAACAGCCGTATTAGCGGGAGGATGACCGGGGGGACCCAGTACTTC.

This clonotype was counted ten times or more. This sequence joins TRBV7-2 and TRBJ1-5, with 7 bases matching TRBD1. Germline V gene sequence: CDR1 SGHTA, CDR2 FQGNSA. With V trimmed by 5 bases and J by 5 bases, 6 bases remained unmatched. The CDR3 sequence is 14 residues long. CDR3 sequence: CASSLRQGDQPQHF. The CDR3 region has the DNA TGTGCCAGCAGCCTACGACAGGGCGATCAGCCCCAGCATTTT.

This clonotype was detected once. The genes are TRBV7-3 and TRBJ2-7; 10 bases are a match to TRBD2. Germline V gene data show CDR1 as SGHTA and CDR2 as FQGTGA. The CDR3 loop spans 14 amino acids. Losses at the gene ends were 5 bases for V and 3 bases for J; bases not matched to a gene: 4. CDR3 DNA: TGTGCCAGCAGCCTTATAGCGGGGGGCTACGAGCAGTACTTC. Amino acid sequence: CASSLIAGGYEQYF.

Remarks on this clonotype: The junction and the germline gene differ at one end; a read error may be behind it. The genes are TRBV25-1 and TRBJ1-3; TRBD1 aligns across 11 bases. Germline CDR1 MGHDK, CDR2 SYGVNS. CDR3 length equals 18 residues. The CDR3 loop is CASRIWGRTGGSENTIYF. CDR3 nucleotides: TGTGCCAGCCGAATTTGGGGACGGACAGGGGGCTCTGAAAACACCATATATTTT.

Note on this clonotype: The junction and the germline gene differ at one end; a read error may be behind it. The V call is TRBV11-2, the J call TRBJ2-3; D possibly corresponds to TRBD2 (6 bases). Germline CDR1 and CDR2: SGHAT and FQNNGV. CDR3 length equals 16 residues. CDR3 amino acids: CARSLVGGAQADAQYF. The CDR3 DNA sequence: TGTGCCCGCAGCTTAGTCGGCGGGGCCCAAGCAGATGCGCAGTATTTT.

This chain uses TRBV19 with TRBJ2-7; a weak D match, TRBD1 (6 bases). The CDR3 is 13 amino acids. Trimming removed 4 bases at V and 3 bases at J, with 10 bases between. Looked up from germline, CDR1 is LNHDA and CDR2 is SQIVND (reference sequence). CDR3 sequence reads: CASSRGQLYEQYF. The CDR3 coding sequence is TGTGCCAGTAGTAGAGGACAGCTCTACGAGCAGTACTTC.

As concerns this clonotype: A read error may produce the germline difference seen at one junction end. The J gene is TRBJ2-2, the V gene TRBV9; 8 nucleotides align to TRBD2. Germline-derived CDR1 and CDR2 are SGDLS and YYNGEE. CDR3 size: 16 residues. CDR3 nucleotides: TGTACCAGCAGCAGGGGACTAGAGGGTTTCACCGGGGAGCTGTTTTTT. It codes for CTSSRGLEGFTGELFF. Variable domain in full (rest from reference TRBV9 and TRBJ2-2): DSGVTQTPKHLITATGQRVTLRCSPRSGDLSVYWYQQSLDQGLQFLIQYYNGEERAKGNILERFSAQQFPDLHSELNLSSLELGDSALYFCTSSRGLEGFTGELFFGEGSRLTVL.

As to this clonotype: A clone one base away is much larger, so this may be a read error. The final CDR3 position lacks the conserved phenylalanine or tryptophan, pointing to a likely read error. The CDR3 sequence is CASAITTLNTEAFS. The DNA of the CDR3 is TGCGCCAGCGCTATAACCACCTTGAACACTGAAGCTTTCTCT. The genes are TRBV5-1 and TRBJ1-1; no reliable D call. Trimming cost V 7 bases and J 0 bases, with 13 bases left between them. Germline assignment: CDR1 SGHRS and CDR2 YFSETQ. This CDR3 contains 14 residues.